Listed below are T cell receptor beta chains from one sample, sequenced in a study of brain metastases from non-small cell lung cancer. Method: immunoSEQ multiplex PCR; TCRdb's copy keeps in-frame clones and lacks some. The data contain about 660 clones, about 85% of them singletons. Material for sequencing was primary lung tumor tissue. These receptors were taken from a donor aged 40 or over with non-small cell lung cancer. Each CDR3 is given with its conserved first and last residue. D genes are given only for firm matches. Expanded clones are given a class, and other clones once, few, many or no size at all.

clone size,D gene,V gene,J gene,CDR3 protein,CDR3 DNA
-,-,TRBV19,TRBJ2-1,CASSMRVSNEQFF,TGTGCCAGTAGTATGAGGGTAAGCAATGAGCAGTTCTTC
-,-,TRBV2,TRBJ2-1,CASSVDWSTGNEQFF,TGTGCCAGCAGCGTCGATTGGAGTACTGGGAATGAGCAGTTCTTC
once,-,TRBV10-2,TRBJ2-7,CASSERRDPYEQYF,TGCGCCAGCAGTGAGAGAAGAGATCCCTACGAGCAGTACTTC
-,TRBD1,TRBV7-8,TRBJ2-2,CASSGQGWGTGELFF,TGTGCCAGCAGCGGACAGGGATGGGGCACCGGGGAGCTGTTTTTT
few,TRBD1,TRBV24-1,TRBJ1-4,CATSDATQGANEKLFF,TGTGCCACCAGTGATGCAACACAGGGGGCTAATGAAAAACTGTTTTTT
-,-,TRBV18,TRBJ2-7,CASSPLLRLDEQYF,TGTGCCAGCTCACCCCTCCTTCGGCTGGACGAGCAGTACTTC
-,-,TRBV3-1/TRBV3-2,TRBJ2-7,CASRRLGSYEQYF,TGTGCCAGCAGGCGTCTGGGGTCCTACGAGCAGTACTTC
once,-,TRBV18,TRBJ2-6,CASSPGVGANVLTF,TGTGCCAGCTCACCAGGGGTTGGGGCCAACGTCCTGACTTTC
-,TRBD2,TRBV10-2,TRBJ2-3,CASSDPSGGTDTQYF,TGCGCCAGCAGTGACCCTAGCGGAGGCACAGATACGCAATATTTT
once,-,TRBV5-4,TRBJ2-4,CASGLDRKNIQYF,TGTGCCAGCGGATTGGACAGAAAAAACATTCAGTACTTC
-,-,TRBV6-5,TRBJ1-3,CASRNFMAGNTIYF,TGTGCCAGCAGGAACTTCATGGCCGGAAACACCATATATTTT
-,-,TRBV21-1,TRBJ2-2,CASSIGQGPNTGELFF,TGTGCCAGCAGCATCGGACAGGGGCCTAACACCGGGGAGCTGTTTTTT
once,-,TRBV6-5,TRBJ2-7,CASSYSPGADLYEQYF,TGTGCCAGCAGTTACTCGCCCGGGGCGGATCTCTACGAGCAGTACTTC
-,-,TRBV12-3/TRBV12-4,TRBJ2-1,CASSPHNEQFF,TGTGCCAGCAGTCCACACAATGAGCAGTTCTTC
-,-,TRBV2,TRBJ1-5,CASSSLRQVSNNQPQHF,TGTGCCAGCAGCTCCCTAAGACAGGTTTCTAACAATCAGCCCCAGCATTTT
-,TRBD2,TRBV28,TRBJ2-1,CASSSPTGTSGRIKFF,TGTGCCAGCAGTTCGCCCACCGGGACTAGCGGGAGGATCAAGTTCTTC